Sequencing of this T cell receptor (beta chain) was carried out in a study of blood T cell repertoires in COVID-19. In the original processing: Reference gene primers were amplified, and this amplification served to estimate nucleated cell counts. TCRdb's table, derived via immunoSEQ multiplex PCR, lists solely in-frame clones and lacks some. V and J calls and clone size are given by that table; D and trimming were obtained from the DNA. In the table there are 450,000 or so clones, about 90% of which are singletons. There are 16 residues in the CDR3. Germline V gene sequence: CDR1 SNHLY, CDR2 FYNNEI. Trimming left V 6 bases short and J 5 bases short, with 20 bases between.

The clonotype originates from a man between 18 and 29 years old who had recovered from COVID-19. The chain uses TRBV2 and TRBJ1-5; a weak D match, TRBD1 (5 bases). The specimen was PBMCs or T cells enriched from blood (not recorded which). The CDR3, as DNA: TGTGCCAGCAGAGCCGGGACCGGAGGGGATTATCAGCCCCAGCATTTT. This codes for CASRAGTGGDYQPQHF.